A single sample gave rise to the 28 T cell receptor beta chains below, sequenced in a study of tumor-infiltrating lymphocytes in primary liver carcinoma. Blood RNA came from unsorted whole blood; germline DNA was also extracted. The researchers produced TCR beta cDNA from 500 to 550 ng total RNA with a constant-region primer. Construction of TCR beta libraries relied on three successive nested multiplex PCR rounds employing slightly modified ARM-PCR. The first two PCR rounds used TRBV1-TRBV30 primers with a Cbeta primer, 10 cycles each. TCRdb re-called the multiplex PCR reads through MiXCR, storing one row per CDR3 protein. The table includes 310,000 or so distinct CDR3 sequences, more than 55% detected once. The sample comprised peripheral blood. Receptors were obtained from a woman in her twenties or thirties with primary liver carcinoma and hepatitis B virus infection.

Details on this clonotype: Since the CDR3 does not end with the conserved phenylalanine or tryptophan, this likely comes from a read error. The V gene is TRBV29-1, the J gene TRBJ2-5; TRBD1 agrees at 9 bases. The CDR3 sequence is 12 residues long. CDR1 is SQVTM and CDR2 is ANQGSEA in the germline V gene. In nucleotides, the CDR3 is TGTAGCGCAGGGACAGGGCGAGAGACCCAGTACATC. Residues: CSAGTGRETQYI.

A few counts support this clonotype. The chain carries TRBV6-5 and TRBJ1-5, with TRBD1 matching 9 bases. CDR3 length: 16 residues. J lost 5 bases, V lost 0 bases, and 5 bases had no gene match. Per germline, CDR1 MNHEY and CDR2 SVGAGI. The CDR3 DNA follows: TGTGCCAGCAGTTACTCGGACAGGGGAAAGGATCAGCCCCAGCATTTT. It codes for CASSYSDRGKDQPQHF.

On this clonotype itself: A much larger clone lies one base from this, so it may be a read error. The gene calls are TRBV12-3 or TRBV12-4 and TRBJ2-7; tentatively, D is TRBD2 (6 bases). The CDR3 is 14 residues long. The CDR3 DNA follows: TGTACCAGCAGTTTAGAGGGCGGGGTCTACGAGCAGTACTTC. Translated: CTSSLEGGVYEQYF.

Concerning this clonotype itself: The CDR3 does not close with the conserved phenylalanine or tryptophan, likely indicating a read error. The rearrangement uses TRBV28 and TRBJ2-7; 7 bases are shared with TRBD2. Germline values: CDR1 MDHEN, CDR2 SYDVKM. There are 16 residues in the CDR3. The V gene end was trimmed by 8 bases and the J gene end by 6 bases; junction bases not matched to a gene: 19. CDR3 bases: TGTGCCAGCTCTTACTTGGGGGGGACCTTTTTGAGCGAGCAGTACTCC. It is translated as CASSYLGGTFLSEQYS.

The rearrangement joins TRBV30 to TRBJ2-1; the D is unclear. Germline values: CDR1 GTSNPN, CDR2 SVGIG (reference sequence). The germline V and J ends were trimmed by 3 bases and 4 bases, with 10 bases remaining between them. The CDR3 extends over 13 amino acids. This chain's CDR3 is CAWRYGGYNEQFF. The DNA of the CDR3 is TGTGCCTGGAGATACGGCGGATACAATGAGCAGTTCTTC.

Notes on this clonotype: A much larger clone is a single base away; this may be a read error. The V gene is TRBV6-5, the J gene TRBJ2-7, with a possible D match to TRBD2 (7 bases). The length of the CDR3 is 18 residues. The V gene's germline CDR1 is MNHEY and CDR2 SVGAGI. Trimming pared 0 bases from V and 4 bases from J, leaving 22 bases between. The DNA of the CDR3 is TGTGCCAGCAGTTACTCGATAGGGGGGGGGACTAACGGGTACGAGCAGTACTTC. Encoded protein: CASSYSIGGGTNGYEQYF.

This rearrangement joins TRBV29-1 to TRBJ1-1; perhaps TRBD1 as D (6 bases). V lost 5 bases and J lost 3, with 13 bases in between. Germline-derived CDR1 and CDR2 are SQVTM and ANQGSEA. The CDR3 length is 13 residues. CDR3 amino acids: CSVRDRWYTEAFF. DNA for the CDR3: TGCAGCGTTCGAGACAGGTGGTACACTGAAGCTTTCTTT. The full variable domain, its missing parts supplied by reference TRBV29-1 and TRBJ1-1, is SAVISQKPSRDICQRGTSLTIQCQVDSQVTMMFWYRQQPGQSLTLIATANQGSEATYESGFVIDKFPISRPNLTFSTLTVSNMSPEDSSIYLCSVRDRWYTEAFFGQGTRLTVV.

V usage is TRBV24-1 and J usage is TRBJ2-5, with D perhaps being TRBD1 or TRBD2 (5 bases each). With 3 bases removed from V and 13 bases from J, the gap between germline ends came to 17 bases. This CDR3 has 13 residues. CDR1 KGHDR and CDR2 SFDVKD come from the germline V gene. The DNA of the CDR3 is TGTGCCACCAGTGATCCAGGTGGGACGCTTCTGTACTTC. Its translation is CATSDPGGTLLYF.

About this clonotype itself: A much larger clone differs by one base, so this may be a read error. The rearrangement uses TRBV28 and TRBJ2-7, with D perhaps TRBD2 (6 bases). Germline assignment: CDR1 MDHEN and CDR2 SYDVKM. This CDR3 is 12 amino acids long. The CDR3 region is CASSLAGYEQHF. The CDR3 DNA sequence: TGTGCCAGCAGTTTAGCGGGGTACGAGCAGCACTTC.

This clonotype was detected a few times. The V and J genes are TRBV7-9 and TRBJ2-5, with D hard to call. The CDR3 has 13 residues. Germline values: CDR1 SEHNR, CDR2 FQNEAQ (reference sequence). Trimming removed 3 bases at V and 7 bases at J, with 12 bases between. CDR3 residues: CASSLPPSWTQYF. The CDR3 nucleotides are TGTGCCAGCAGCTTGCCTCCCTCGTGGACCCAGTACTTC.

The sample holds a few counts of this clonotype. The CDR3 loop reads CASSEAGAGRFGYTF. For the CDR3, the DNA is TGTGCCAGCAGTGAAGCGGGGGCGGGACGGTTTGGCTACACCTTC. The rearrangement uses TRBV6-1 and TRBJ1-2, with D possibly matching TRBD1 (6 bases). Germline V CDR1 and CDR2: MNHNS, SASEGT. The CDR3 has 15 residues. V lost 0 bases and J lost 7, with 15 bases in between.

This clonotype was seen at least ten times. The J gene is TRBJ2-7, the V gene TRBV4-3; 11 bases match TRBD2. V trimming: 3 bases; J trimming: 4 bases; junction bases outside the gene matches: 5. This CDR3 spans 15 amino acids. Germline V gene data show CDR1 as LGHNA and CDR2 as YSLEER. The CDR3 spells CASSQILAGVYEQYF. CDR3 bases: TGCGCCAGCAGCCAGATACTAGCGGGAGTGTACGAGCAGTACTTC.

The chain couples TRBV12-5 to TRBJ2-1; D not resolved. The V gene lost 1 base and the J gene lost 10 bases, with 5 bases spanning the gap. Germline loops: CDR1 LGHNT, CDR2 FRNRAP. The CDR3 covers 11 residues. DNA for the CDR3: TGTGCTAGTGGTTTGGAATGGGAGCAGTTCTTC. Its translation is CASGLEWEQFF.

J is TRBJ2-7 and V is TRBV6-5; maybe TRBD2 (6 bases). In germline, CDR1 is MNHEY, CDR2 SVGAGI. Trimming cost V 10 bases and J 0 bases, with 25 bases left between them. There are 17 residues in the CDR3. CDR3 protein: CANSTTSSSVSSYEQYF. Written as DNA, the CDR3 is TGTGCCAACAGCACGACCTCTTCTAGCGTGAGCTCCTACGAGCAGTACTTC.

To note about this clonotype: This may arise from a read error, as a much more abundant clone is one base away. V and J are TRBV6-2 or TRBV6-3 and TRBJ2-2; 7 positions match TRBD2. The CDR3 sequence is 14 residues long. Germline values: CDR1 MNHEY, CDR2 SVGEGT. Losses at the gene ends were 2 bases for V and 10 bases for J; bases not matched to a gene: 7. The CDR3 loop reads CASSYGGSPVELFF. The CDR3 nucleotides are TGTGCCAGCAGTTACGGCGGGAGTCCCGTGGAGCTGTTTTTT.

The chain has TRBV7-2 and TRBJ2-3; 7 positions match TRBD2. The V segment lost 6 bases and the J segment 0 bases; nucleotides outside the gene matches: 9. Germline V gene lookup returns CDR1 SGHTA and CDR2 FQGNSA. CDR3 length: 16 amino acids. The CDR3 nucleotides are TGTGCCAGCAGTCAGGGAGGGCCTCTGAGCACAGATACGCAGTATTTT. This gives the protein CASSQGGPLSTDTQYF.

This clonotype appeared a few times. The rearrangement links TRBV28 to TRBJ2-1; 9 bases line up with TRBD2. CDR3 length: 17 residues. V gave up 6 bases and J gave up 6 bases; unmatched junction bases: 15. The germline V gene encodes CDR1 MDHEN and CDR2 SYDVKM. The CDR3, as DNA: TGTGCCAGCAGCCCATTTAACACTGGCGGGAGGGCCAATGAGCAGTTCTTC. This encodes CASSPFNTGGRANEQFF.

This sequence joins TRBV5-8 and TRBJ2-3, with 8 bases that match TRBD2. This CDR3 spans 16 amino acids. Germline-derived CDR1 and CDR2 are SGHTS and YDEGEE. Trimming at V came to 6 bases and at J to 5 bases, leaving 14 bases not matched to a gene. CDR3 amino acids: CASTSGSGLIGDTQYF. CDR3 DNA: TGTGCCAGCACAAGCGGGAGCGGTTTAATTGGAGATACGCAGTATTTT.

Comment on this clonotype: This may be a read error, as it is one base from a much larger clone. The rearrangement links TRBV29-1 to TRBJ2-7; TRBD2 aligns across 8 bases. The V segment lost 6 bases and the J segment 0 bases; nucleotides outside the gene matches: 16. The CDR3 runs to 17 residues. Germline V lookup: CDR1 SQVTM, CDR2 ANQGSEA. The CDR3 reads CSVYREAGVGSSYEQYF. The CDR3 DNA follows: TGCAGCGTATATCGGGAAGCGGGAGTCGGGAGCTCCTACGAGCAGTACTTC.

As regards this clonotype: The junction shows a germline mismatch at one end, possibly a read error. The V gene is TRBV5-4, the J gene TRBJ2-1; 7 nucleotides line up with TRBD2. The CDR3 is made up of 15 amino acids. The V gene's germline CDR1 is SGHNT and CDR2 YYREEE (reference sequence). This CDR3 reads CAGSLGGSSFYEQFF. As DNA, the CDR3 is TGTGCCGGCAGCTTGGGAGGGTCTTCGTTTTATGAGCAGTTCTTC. Based on the CDR3 plus reference TRBV5-4 and TRBJ2-1, the full variable domain is ETGVTQSPTHLIKTRGQQVTLRCSSQSGHNTVSWYQQALGQGPQFIFQYYREEENGRGNFPPRFSGLQFPNYSSELNVNALELDDSALYLCAGSLGGSSFYEQFFGPGTRLTVL.

The chain uses TRBV5-6 and TRBJ2-2, with D unclear. Germline V gene data show CDR1 as SGHDT and CDR2 as YYEEEE. V lost 2 bases to trimming and J lost 4 bases, with 9 bases between them. The CDR3 totals 14 residues. Written as DNA, the CDR3 is TGTGCCAGCAGCTTTATGTCCGCCACCGGGGAGCTGTTTTTT. Amino acid sequence: CASSFMSATGELFF.

This clonotype was detected a few times. Sequence at one end of the junction differs from germline and may be a read error. The CDR3 region has the DNA TGTGCCAGCAGTAACTCCCGGACTAGCGGGAGCTACGAGCAGTACTTC. Amino acid sequence: CASSNSRTSGSYEQYF. J is TRBJ2-7 and V is TRBV6-6; 13 bases fit TRBD2. The length of the CDR3 is 16 residues. Germline CDR1 and CDR2: MNHNY and SVGAGI (reference sequence).

Regarding this clonotype: Since a much larger clone is just one base distant, this may be a read error. The V gene is TRBV29-1, the J gene TRBJ2-7; 7 bases fit TRBD2. This CDR3 spans 14 amino acids. Per germline, CDR1 SQVTM and CDR2 ANQGSEA. The CDR3 here is CSVEGLASTYGQYF. The CDR3 nucleotides are TGCAGCGTTGAAGGACTAGCTAGCACCTACGGGCAGTACTTC.

For this clonotype: It is likely a read error, because the conserved phenylalanine at the end of the CDR3 is missing. The chain couples TRBV29-1 to TRBJ2-5, with 11 bases lining up with TRBD2. The CDR3 is 16 residues long. Germline CDR1 and CDR2: SQVTM and ANQGSEA. In nucleotides, the CDR3 is TGCAGCGTTAGTGGAGGGACTAGCGGATTCCAAGGGACCCAGTACCTC. Translation: CSVSGGTSGFQGTQYL.

With regard to this clonotype: A clone one base away is much larger, so this may be a read error. The J gene is TRBJ2-7, the V gene TRBV7-9; D is uncertain. This CDR3 contains 13 residues. Germline CDR1 and CDR2: SEHNR and FQNEAQ (reference sequence). The CDR3 DNA sequence: TGTGCCAGCAGCGACGAGGTTTCCTACGAGGAGTACTTC. It encodes CASSDEVSYEEYF.

This clonotype was found a few times. Because it lacks the conserved phenylalanine or tryptophan at the end, this CDR3 is likely a read error. The chain combines TRBV11-2 with TRBJ2-7; TRBD2 matches 7 bases. This CDR3 region has 14 residues. Germline V gene sequence: CDR1 SGHAT, CDR2 FQNNGV. DNA of the CDR3: TGTGCCAGTAGCTTATCGACTAGCAGGGCGGTGCAGTACCTC. As protein: CASSLSTSRAVQYL.

Points on this clonotype: A much larger clone is a single base away; this may be a read error. As the CDR3 is not closed by the conserved phenylalanine or tryptophan, this likely results from a read error. The chain employs TRBV12-3 or TRBV12-4 and TRBJ2-7, with D hard to call. This CDR3 is 13 amino acids long. V shed 3 bases and J shed 7 bases, with 13 bases lying between them. The CDR3 region is CASSFGVPTEQYY. CDR3 sequence (DNA): TGTGCCAGCAGTTTTGGGGTGCCTACAGAGCAGTACTAC.

Worth noting for this clonotype: A much larger clone is a single base away; this may be a read error. The chain employs TRBV13 and TRBJ2-7; D unclear. The CDR3 spans 14 residues. V dropped 7 bases and J dropped 2 bases, with 15 bases sitting between them. The germline CDR1 and CDR2 sequences are PRHDT and FYEKMQ (reference sequence). This CDR3 is CASISKAFTYEQYF. Written as DNA, the CDR3 is TGTGCCAGCATCTCAAAGGCCTTTACCTACGAGCAGTACTTC.